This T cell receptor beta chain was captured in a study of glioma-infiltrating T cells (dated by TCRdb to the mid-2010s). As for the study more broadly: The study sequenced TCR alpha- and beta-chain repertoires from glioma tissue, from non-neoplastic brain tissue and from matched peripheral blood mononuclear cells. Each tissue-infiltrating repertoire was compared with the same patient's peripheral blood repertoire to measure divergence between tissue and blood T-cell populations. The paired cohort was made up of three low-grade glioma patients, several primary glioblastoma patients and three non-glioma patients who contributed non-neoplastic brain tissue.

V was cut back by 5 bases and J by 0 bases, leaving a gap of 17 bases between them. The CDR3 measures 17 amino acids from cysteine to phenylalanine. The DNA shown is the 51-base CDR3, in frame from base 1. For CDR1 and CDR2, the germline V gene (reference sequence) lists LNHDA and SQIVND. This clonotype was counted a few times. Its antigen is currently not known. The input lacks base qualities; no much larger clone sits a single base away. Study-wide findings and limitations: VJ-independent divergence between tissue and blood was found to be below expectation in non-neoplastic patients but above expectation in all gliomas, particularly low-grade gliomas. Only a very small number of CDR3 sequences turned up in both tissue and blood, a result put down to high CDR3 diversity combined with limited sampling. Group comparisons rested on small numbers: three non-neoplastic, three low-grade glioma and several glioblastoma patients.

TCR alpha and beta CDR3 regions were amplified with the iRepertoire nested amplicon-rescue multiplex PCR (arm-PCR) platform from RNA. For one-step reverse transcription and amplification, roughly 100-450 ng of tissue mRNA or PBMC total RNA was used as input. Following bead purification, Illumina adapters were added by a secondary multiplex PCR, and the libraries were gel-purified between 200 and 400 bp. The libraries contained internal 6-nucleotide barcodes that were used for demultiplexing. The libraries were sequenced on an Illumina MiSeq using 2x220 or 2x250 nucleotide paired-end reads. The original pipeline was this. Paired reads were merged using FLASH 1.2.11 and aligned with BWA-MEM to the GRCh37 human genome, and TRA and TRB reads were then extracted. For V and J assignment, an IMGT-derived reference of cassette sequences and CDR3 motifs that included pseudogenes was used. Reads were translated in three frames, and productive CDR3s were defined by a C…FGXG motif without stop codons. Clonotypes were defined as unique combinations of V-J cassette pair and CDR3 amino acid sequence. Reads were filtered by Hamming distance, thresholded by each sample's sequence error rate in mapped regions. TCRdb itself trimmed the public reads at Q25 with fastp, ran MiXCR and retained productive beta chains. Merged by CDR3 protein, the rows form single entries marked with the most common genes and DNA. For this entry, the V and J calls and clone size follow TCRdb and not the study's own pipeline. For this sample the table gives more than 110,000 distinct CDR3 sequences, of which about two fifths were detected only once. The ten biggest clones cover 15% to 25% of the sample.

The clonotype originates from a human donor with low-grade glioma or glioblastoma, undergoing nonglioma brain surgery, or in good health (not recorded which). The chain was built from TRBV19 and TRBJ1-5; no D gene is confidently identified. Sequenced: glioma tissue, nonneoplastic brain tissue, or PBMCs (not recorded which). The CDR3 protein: CASSLIDTFYSNQPQHF. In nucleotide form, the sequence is TGTGCCAGTAGTCTAATAGACACGTTCTATAGCAATCAGCCCCAGCATTTT.